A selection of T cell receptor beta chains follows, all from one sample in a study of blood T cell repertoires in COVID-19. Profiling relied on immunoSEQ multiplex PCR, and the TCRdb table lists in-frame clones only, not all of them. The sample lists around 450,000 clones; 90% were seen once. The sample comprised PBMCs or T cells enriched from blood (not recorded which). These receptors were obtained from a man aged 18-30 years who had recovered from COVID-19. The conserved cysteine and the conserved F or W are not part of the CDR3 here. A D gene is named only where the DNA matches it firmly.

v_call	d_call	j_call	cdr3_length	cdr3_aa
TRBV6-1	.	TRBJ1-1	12	ASSEHSLNTEAF
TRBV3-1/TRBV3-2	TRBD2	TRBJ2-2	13	ASSRLAGFAGELF
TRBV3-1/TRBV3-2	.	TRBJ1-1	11	ASSHSISTEAF
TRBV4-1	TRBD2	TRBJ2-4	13	ASSEARTSGNIQY
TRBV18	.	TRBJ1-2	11	ASSPQGTAGYT
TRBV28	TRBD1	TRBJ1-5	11	ATKDRVDQPQH
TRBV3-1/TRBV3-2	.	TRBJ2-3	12	ASSPLRITDTQY
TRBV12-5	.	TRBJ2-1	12	ASGLGQENNEQF
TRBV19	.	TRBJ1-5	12	ASSDSWGNQPQH
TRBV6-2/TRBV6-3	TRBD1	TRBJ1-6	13	ASSAPGQGHSPLH
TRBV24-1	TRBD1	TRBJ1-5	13	ATSDRQGGNQPQH
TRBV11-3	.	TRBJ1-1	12	ASSGAGVQGWAF
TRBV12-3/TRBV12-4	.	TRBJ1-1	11	ASSLEGLHEAF
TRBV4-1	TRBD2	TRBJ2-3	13	ASSRLAGGPDTQY
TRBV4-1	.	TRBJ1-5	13	ASSHPGQKNQPQH
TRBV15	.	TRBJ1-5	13	ATSRGGQPLGPQH
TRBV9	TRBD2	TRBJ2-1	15	ASSADQLAGDQGEQF
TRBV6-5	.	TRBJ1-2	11	ASSIRDSYGYT
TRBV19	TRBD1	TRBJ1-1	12	ASSRQGVNTEAF
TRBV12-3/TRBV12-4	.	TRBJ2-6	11	ASRQGPANVLT
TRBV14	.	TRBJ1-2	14	ASSQGKAPQNYGYT
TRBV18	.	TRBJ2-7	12	ASSPGRAFYEQY
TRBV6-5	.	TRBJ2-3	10	ASRSSTDTQY
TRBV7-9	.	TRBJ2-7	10	ASSFLSNEQY
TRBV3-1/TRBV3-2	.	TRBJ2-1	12	ASSQDRVAREQF
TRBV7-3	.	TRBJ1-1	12	ASSLGHSNTEAF
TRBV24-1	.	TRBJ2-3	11	ATRGSSTDTQY
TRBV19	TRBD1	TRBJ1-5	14	ASSIVSGGFGQPQH
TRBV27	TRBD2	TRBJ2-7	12	ASRPGGGLAVKD
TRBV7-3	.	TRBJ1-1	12	ASSLLGGDTEAF
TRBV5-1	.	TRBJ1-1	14	ASSTGRSRMNTEAF